Sequencing of this TCR beta chain was carried out in a study of shared T cell receptors in the human thymus (dated by TCRdb to the early 2020s). For the wider study: The study examined how self-reactive, shared T-cell receptor alpha chains are generated in the human thymus.

About this clone: The target of this receptor is not known. No qualities accompany the bases; no much larger clone lies one base away.

Library method: the immunoSEQ multiplex PCR assay. In TCRdb, the immuneACCESS table is reduced to in-frame sequences with V and J assigned. These tables do not hold every clone; where another copy was compared, an unresolved V gene accounts for under half, and the others remain unexplained. Within this sample are around 340,000 clones, with over 90% of them counted one time only. The ten largest account for about 0.02% of the sample. The TCR sequence derives from a human donor. The specimen sequenced was thymocytes.

The nucleotide sequence is TGCGCCAGCAGCTTAGTGGGGAACGAGCAGTACTTC. It codes for CASSLVGNEQYF. This receptor chain uses TRBV5-1 and TRBJ2-7, with the identity of the D gene unclear. Deletion took 2 bases off V and 5 bases off J, with a span of 8 bases between the germline ends. Reading the germline V gene gives CDR1 SGHRS and CDR2 YFSETQ. Its CDR3 holds 12 amino acids, cysteine through phenylalanine. The entry retains the CDR3 DNA only, 36 bases that are in frame from base 1.